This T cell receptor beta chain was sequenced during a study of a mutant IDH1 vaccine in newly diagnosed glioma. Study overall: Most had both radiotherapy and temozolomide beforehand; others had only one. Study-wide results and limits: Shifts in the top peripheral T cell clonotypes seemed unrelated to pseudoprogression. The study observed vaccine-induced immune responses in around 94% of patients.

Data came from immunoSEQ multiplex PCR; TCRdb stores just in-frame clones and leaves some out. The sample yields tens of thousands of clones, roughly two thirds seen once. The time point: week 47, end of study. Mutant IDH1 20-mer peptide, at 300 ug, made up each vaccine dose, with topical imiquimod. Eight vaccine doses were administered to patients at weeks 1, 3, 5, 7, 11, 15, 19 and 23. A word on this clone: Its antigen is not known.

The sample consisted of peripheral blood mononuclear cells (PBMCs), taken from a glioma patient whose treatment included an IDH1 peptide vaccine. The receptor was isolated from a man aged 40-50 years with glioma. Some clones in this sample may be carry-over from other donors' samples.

The CDR3: CASSPNPILGEQYF. In DNA, the CDR3 is TGTGCCAGCTCACCGAATCCGATCCTTGGCGAGCAGTACTTC. The J gene is TRBJ2-7, the V gene TRBV18; D call uncertain. This CDR3 spans 14 amino acids. Per germline, CDR1 KGHSH and CDR2 LQKENI. V was pared by 3 bases and J by 6 bases, with 15 bases between.